The 4 T cell receptor beta chains reported below all come from one sample, sequenced in a study of T cell responses to AZD1222 COVID-19 vaccine (TCRdb year 2021). The library was obtained by the immunoSEQ multiplex PCR assay. TCRdb carries this immuneACCESS record with in-frame sequences only. Its versions omit some clonotypes, under half of them owing to an unresolved V gene in the studies checked, with the rest unexplained. The sample has around 33,000 clones on record, approximately 91% of them singletons. Under 50% of the sample belongs to the ten largest clones. Explained via the paper, the time point label denotes: baseline before first vaccination. The sample here was peripheral blood, taken on day 0 of AZD1222 vaccination. All receptors derive from an adult in good health.

The chain carries TRBV7-9 and TRBJ1-6, with D possibly matching TRBD1 (6 bases). Trimming shortened V by 4 bases and J by 5 bases, and 9 bases separated the two germline ends. Germline CDR1 and CDR2: SEHNR and FQNEAQ (reference sequence). The CDR3 covers 14 residues. The CDR3 here is CASSYTGNNSPLHF. CDR3 nucleotide sequence: TGTGCCAGCAGCTATACAGGGAATAATTCACCCCTCCACTTT.

V is TRBV6-2 or TRBV6-3 and J is TRBJ2-4; 9 nucleotides align to TRBD1. CDR1 MNHEY and CDR2 SVGEGT come from the germline V gene. This CDR3 has 15 amino acids. Trimming removed 0 bases from V and 4 bases from J; junction bases left unmatched: 1. The CDR3 DNA reads as TGTGCCAGCAGTTACTCGGGACAGGGTAAAAACATTCAGTACTTC. Its protein product is CASSYSGQGKNIQYF.

The chain combines TRBV29-1 with TRBJ1-2; TRBD1 aligns across 9 bases. The V gene's germline CDR1 is SQVTM and CDR2 ANQGSEA. The trim removed 6 bases at V and 6 bases at J, leaving 2 bases unmatched. CDR3 length: 11 residues. The CDR3 DNA follows: TGCAGCGTCCGGACAGGGGATGGCTACACCTTC. Protein: CSVRTGDGYTF.

This rearrangement joins TRBV5-6 to TRBJ1-2, with TRBD1 matching over 9 bases. The germline V gene has CDR1 SGHDT and CDR2 YYEEEE. V was pared by 4 bases and J by 5 bases, with 9 bases of the junction left unmatched. The CDR3 is 15 residues long. The CDR3 DNA follows: TGTGCCAGCAGCAGGGACAGGGTTGAGCAGTATGGCTACACCTTC. This sequence encodes CASSRDRVEQYGYTF.